This T cell receptor (beta chain) derives from a study of post-analysis software for immune sequencing data. Background on the study: Multiple sclerosis in the patients followed relapsing-remitting, secondary progressive and progressive-relapsing courses. Study outcomes and limitations: Patients with multiple sclerosis recorded significantly lower normalized Chao1 diversity than controls, the study found. Roughly five TRBV segments appeared more often in patients than in controls, and TRBV5-6, TRBV5-1 and TRBV20-1 were among these. Clustering by F measure revealed strong co-clustering among samples prepared together in one batch.

Unique molecular identifiers featured in each of the TCR beta cDNA libraries. MiXCR was run by TCRdb on the PCR reads, yielding one entry per CDR3 protein. The sample yields around 500,000 distinct CDR3 sequences, around a third seen once. As regards this clonotype: Its specificity is unknown.

Germline V gives CDR1 SEHNR, CDR2 FQNEAQ (reference sequence). The CDR3 sequence is 14 residues long. Trimming took off 1 base at V and 8 bases at J, with 13 bases between the two ends. This rearrangement joins TRBV7-9 to TRBJ2-3, with D possibly called TRBD1 or TRBD2 (6 bases each). The source material was blood. The TCR was taken from a girl aged 2-17 years with multiple sclerosis. Written as DNA, the CDR3 is TGTGCCAGCAGCTTAGGAACGGGGGCCTCTACGCAGTATTTT. Amino acid sequence: CASSLGTGASTQYF.